This T cell receptor beta chain was recovered during a study of beta chain features in type 1 diabetes. General observations from the study: Sequencing the cDNA could make cells with high TCR expression show up more than they should. A potential PCR bias toward shorter templates would be equal in patient and control samples.

Expressed TCRB transcripts were sequenced because the isolated RNA had all been reverse transcribed beforehand. Measured with immunoSEQ multiplex PCR; TCRdb has only the in-frame clones, and not every one. The sample records 140,000 to 150,000 clones, more than 9% being singletons. A word on this clone: The antigen is undetermined.

The length of the CDR3 is 12 residues. CDR1 is SGHTA and CDR2 is FQGNSA in the germline V gene. Trimming cost V 6 bases and J 5 bases, with 8 bases left between them. The authors sorted CD4+ naive, central memory, regulatory and stem cell-like memory cells via CD45RO/CCR7/CD25/CD127/CD95/CD27. The sample consisted of naive CD4+ T cells from blood. The V gene is TRBV7-2, the J gene TRBJ2-1; D unresolved. The receptor comes from a young man in good health. DNA of the CDR3: TGTGCCAGCAGAGAAAACAACAATGAGCAGTTCTTC. Encoded protein: CASRENNNEQFF.